A selection of T cell receptor beta chains follows, all from one sample in a study of T cells in localized non-small cell lung cancer. Only in-frame clones appear in the TCRdb table, and some are missing; sequencing was by immunoSEQ multiplex PCR. Of fewer than 75,000 clones detected, approximately 88% appear once; the ten largest clones hold roughly 1.4%. Here the sequenced sample was peripheral blood, taken before any cancer treatment. The receptors shown here come from a female donor aged 60 or older with stage I lung adenocarcinoma. The CDR3 runs from the conserved cysteine through the conserved F or W. A D gene is named only where the DNA matches it firmly.

j_call v_call d_call cdr3_length cdr3_aa
TRBJ2-3 TRBV27 TRBD2 16 CASRGLAGGSTDTQYF
TRBJ2-7 TRBV28 - 15 CASSLEGPASYEQYF
TRBJ2-1 TRBV18 - 15 CASSRDSSGYNEQFF
TRBJ1-2 TRBV7-9 - 13 CASSPGVSLGYTF
TRBJ1-2 TRBV14 - 13 CASSQKQGYGYTF
TRBJ1-1 TRBV9 TRBD1 14 CASSETQGATEAFF
TRBJ1-6 TRBV27 - 17 CASSLSTGSSYNSPLHF
TRBJ2-1 TRBV11-2 TRBD2 18 CASSLQGTSGSSYNEQFF
TRBJ2-3 TRBV2 - 13 CASMRGDTDTQYF
TRBJ1-4 TRBV7-8 - 15 CASSLAGATNEKLFF
TRBJ2-1 TRBV5-8 - 16 CASSFRAPRGYNEQFF
TRBJ2-7 TRBV28 TRBD2 12 CASSGREDEQYF
TRBJ1-6 TRBV11-2 - 16 CASSFPERGGSSPLHF
TRBJ2-1 TRBV29-1 TRBD2 15 CSAVPWGTSNNEQFF
TRBJ1-1 TRBV7-2 - 16 CASSLGWGRGDTEAFF
TRBJ2-3 TRBV5-1 - 15 CASSLREISTDTQYF
TRBJ2-3 TRBV9 TRBD2 18 CASSVGPSGGLSTDTQYF
TRBJ2-2 TRBV5-1 - 16 CASSLAPGTGPGELFF
TRBJ2-7 TRBV7-9 - 12 CASSLAAYEQYF
TRBJ2-7 TRBV2 TRBD2 16 CASSNKLAGRTYEQYF
TRBJ1-3 TRBV9 - 18 CASSAGPGGHSSGNTIYF
TRBJ2-7 TRBV7-6 TRBD1 14 CASSFGQGSYEQYF
TRBJ2-7 TRBV28 - 15 CASSYFRRVAYEQYF
TRBJ2-5 TRBV6-1 - 16 CASSGRGRGYQETQYF
TRBJ1-2 TRBV19 TRBD1 14 CASRATGFDYGYTF
TRBJ2-1 TRBV11-3 TRBD2 13 CASSSGLVSEQFF
TRBJ1-1 TRBV7-2 - 15 CASSLRRSGDTEAFF
TRBJ1-2 TRBV9 - 14 CASSVAGGLSGYTF
TRBJ2-5 TRBV5-1 - 14 CASSLATAQETQYF
TRBJ2-2 TRBV9 - 14 CASSVAGAGGELFF
TRBJ2-5 TRBV5-4 - 14 CASSPPQAQETQYF
TRBJ1-2 TRBV9 - 11 CASSARRGYTF
TRBJ2-3 TRBV7-9 - 12 CASSLAGLARYF